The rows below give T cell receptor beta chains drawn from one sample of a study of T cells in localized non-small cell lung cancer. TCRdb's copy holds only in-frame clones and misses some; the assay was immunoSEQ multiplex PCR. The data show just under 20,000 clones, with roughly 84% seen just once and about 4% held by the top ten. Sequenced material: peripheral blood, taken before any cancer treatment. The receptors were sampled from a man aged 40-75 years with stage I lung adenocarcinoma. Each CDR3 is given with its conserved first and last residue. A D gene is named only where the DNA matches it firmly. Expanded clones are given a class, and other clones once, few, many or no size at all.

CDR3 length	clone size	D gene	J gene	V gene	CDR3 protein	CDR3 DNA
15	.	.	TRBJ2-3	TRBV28	CASSFQRQSTDTQYF	TGTGCCAGCAGTTTTCAGCGCCAAAGCACAGATACGCAGTATTTT
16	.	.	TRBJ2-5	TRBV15	CATSRGQDSRGETQYF	TGTGCCACCAGCAGAGGACAGGATTCGCGCGGTGAGACCCAGTACTTC
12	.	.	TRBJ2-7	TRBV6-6	CATLQGPYEQYF	TGTGCCACCTTACAGGGACCCTACGAGCAGTACTTC
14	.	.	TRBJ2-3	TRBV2	CASGLDQNTDTQYF	TGTGCCAGCGGTCTTGACCAGAACACAGATACGCAGTATTTT
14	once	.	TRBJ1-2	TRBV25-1	CASSDGAENYGYTF	TGTGCCAGCAGTGATGGGGCGGAGAACTATGGCTACACCTTC
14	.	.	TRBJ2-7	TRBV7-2	CASSSGKGTYEQYF	TGTGCCAGCAGCTCCGGGAAAGGTACCTACGAGCAGTACTTC
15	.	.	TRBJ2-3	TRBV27	CASSWGRGETDTQYF	TGTGCCAGCAGTTGGGGCAGGGGAGAGACAGATACGCAGTATTTT
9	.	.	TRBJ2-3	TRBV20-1	CSASDTQYF	TGCAGTGCTTCAGATACGCAGTATTTT
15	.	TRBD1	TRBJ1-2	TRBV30	CAWSVSRQGSYGYTF	TGTGCCTGGAGTGTCTCCCGACAGGGAAGCTATGGCTACACCTTC
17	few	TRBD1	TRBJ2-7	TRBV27	CASSRKTGPSYSYEQYF	TGTGCCAGCAGTAGAAAGACAGGGCCATCTTATTCCTACGAGCAGTACTTC
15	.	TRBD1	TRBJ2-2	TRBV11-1	CASSRTGIYTGELFF	TGTGCCAGCAGCCGGACAGGGATCTACACCGGGGAGCTGTTTTTT
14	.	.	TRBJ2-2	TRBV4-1	CASSPTRDTGELFF	TGCGCCAGCAGTCCCACCAGGGACACCGGGGAGCTGTTTTTT
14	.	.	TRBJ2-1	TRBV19	CASRSRERNNEQFF	TGTGCCAGTCGGTCCCGGGAGCGTAACAATGAGCAGTTCTTC
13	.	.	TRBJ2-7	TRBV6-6	CASSYVGPREQYF	TGTGCCAGCAGTTACGTGGGCCCGAGGGAGCAGTACTTC
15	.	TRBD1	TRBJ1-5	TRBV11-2	CASSASQGAGQPQHF	TGTGCCAGCAGCGCCTCGCAGGGGGCCGGTCAGCCCCAGCATTTT
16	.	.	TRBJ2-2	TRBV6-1	CASSEMTWYTTGELFF	TGTGCCAGCAGTGAAATGACATGGTATACCACCGGGGAGCTGTTTTTT
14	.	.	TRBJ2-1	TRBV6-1	CASTPLEDYNEQFF	TGTGCCAGCACCCCACTAGAGGATTACAATGAGCAGTTCTTC
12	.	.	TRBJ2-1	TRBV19	CASSMSSNEQFF	TGTGCCAGTAGTATGTCATCCAATGAGCAGTTCTTC
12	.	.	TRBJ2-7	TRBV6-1	CASSGPTGEQYF	TGTGCCAGCAGTGGTCCTACAGGGGAGCAGTACTTC
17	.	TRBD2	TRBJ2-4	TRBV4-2	CANSQDLTSGGPNIQYF	TGTGCCAACAGCCAAGATTTAACTAGCGGGGGGCCAAACATTCAGTACTTC
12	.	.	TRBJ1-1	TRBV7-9	CASSFQNTEAFF	TGTGCCAGCAGCTTCCAGAACACTGAAGCTTTCTTT
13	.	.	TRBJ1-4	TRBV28	CASSQLSWEKLFF	TGTGCCAGCAGTCAATTGTCTTGGGAAAAACTGTTTTTT